The clone carrying this TCR beta chain was counted once. What it recognizes is unknown. Assay used: immunoSEQ multiplex PCR; TCRdb lists only in-frame clones, some missing. Of over 750,000 clones listed, roughly 96% are singletons. Selected positively for CCR7 and CD45RO-negative, naive CD8 cells excluded terminally differentiated effector memory CD45RA+ cells. Healthy and HIV-negative, the adult donors had no recent acute infections or vaccinations. This entry comes from a study of shared clonotypes between healthy human individuals. This CDR3 has 14 residues. Trimming removed 1 base from V and 6 bases from J, with 10 bases in between. Germline V CDR1 and CDR2: MGHRA, YSYEKL. Study-wide results and limits: The diversity represented, both genetic and in exposure history, was limited by few donors.

The sequenced sample consisted of naive CD8+ T cells sorted from blood. The sequence came from a young man in good health. The rearrangement links TRBV4-1 to TRBJ2-1, with D perhaps matching TRBD2 (5 bases). The CDR3 protein is CASSQAGNPNEQFF. CDR3 coding DNA: TGCGCCAGCAGCCAAGCGGGGAATCCCAATGAGCAGTTCTTC.